The T cell receptor beta chain under discussion was sequenced for a study of blood T cell repertoires in COVID-19. Background on the study: Samples came from the United States, Italy and Spain, spanning acute and convalescent COVID-19.

Clones were read by immunoSEQ multiplex PCR, and TCRdb kept only the in-frame ones, dropping some. Of over 300,000 clones listed, approximately 90% were seen once; the top ten hold roughly a tenth. V trimming: 3 bases; J trimming: 5 bases; junction bases outside the gene matches: 8. The CDR3 loop spans 18 amino acids. CDR1 is LGHNA, CDR2 YNFKEQ, per germline. This clone appeared a few times. Adults between about 18 and 95 years of age took part from under 25 US areas. Sequencing used PBMCs or T cells enriched from blood (not recorded which). The chain combines TRBV4-2 with TRBJ2-6, with 12 bases fitting TRBD1. The clonotype originates from a young woman who had recovered from COVID-19. In DNA form, the CDR3 reads TGTGCCAGCAGCCATAGGCCGGGACAGGGGGCGAGGGCCAACGTCCTGACTTTC. Translation: CASSHRPGQGARANVLTF.